The entry that follows covers one T cell receptor (beta chain) sequence. The target antigen is unknown. The data are from a study of CD8+CD57+ T cells in acquired aplastic anemia. Turning to the study itself: The DNA of sorted CD4+ and CD8+ cells averaged around 3.2 ug. Whole-study findings and limits: Patients had roughly 30 CD8+ CDR3 sequences in common with controls (the shared set). The study found no significant CD8+ Simpson's diversity difference between patients and controls.

Germline CDR1 and CDR2: LNHNV and YYDKDF (reference sequence). V shed 5 bases and J shed 2 bases, with 13 bases lying between them. The CDR3 runs to 14 residues. The template for TCR beta VDJ and CDR3 sequence profiling was genomic DNA. TCRdb reprocessed the reads via MiXCR and lists one record per CDR3 protein. In the table there are 250,000 to 350,000 distinct CDR3 sequences, roughly half of which are singletons. This chain uses TRBV15 with TRBJ2-7, with D perhaps matching TRBD1 or TRBD2 (5 bases each). The receptor's source is a human donor with severe aplastic anemia or a healthy control (not recorded which). The material sequenced was sorted CD4+, CD8+, or CD8+CD57+ T cells (not recorded which) from PBMCs. The CDR3 is CATSVPGPPYEQYF. CDR3 DNA: TGTGCCACCAGCGTTCCGGGGCCCCCCTACGAGCAGTACTTC. Full variable domain (remainder filled in from reference TRBV15 and TRBJ2-7): DAMVIQNPRYQVTQFGKPVTLSCSQTLNHNVMYWYQQKSSQAPKLLFHYYDKDFNNEADTPDNFQSRRPNTSFCFLDIRSPGLGDTAMYLCATSVPGPPYEQYFGPGTRLTVT.